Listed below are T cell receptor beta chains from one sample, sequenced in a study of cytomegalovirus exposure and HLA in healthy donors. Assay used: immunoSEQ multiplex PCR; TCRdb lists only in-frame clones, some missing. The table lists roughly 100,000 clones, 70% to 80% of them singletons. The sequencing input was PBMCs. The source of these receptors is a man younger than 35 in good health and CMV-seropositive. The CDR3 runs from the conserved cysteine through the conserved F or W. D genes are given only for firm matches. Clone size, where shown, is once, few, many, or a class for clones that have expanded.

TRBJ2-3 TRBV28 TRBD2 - TGTGCCAGCAGTCAGGGACTAGCGGCTCCTAGCTCAGATACGCAGTATTTT CASSQGLAAPSSDTQYF
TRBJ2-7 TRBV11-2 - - TGTGCCAGCAGCTTTTGGGGGGGCCCCGACGAGCAGTACTTC CASSFWGGPDEQYF
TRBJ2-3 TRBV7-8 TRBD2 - TGTGCCAGCAGCCGCGGGGTAGCGGGGGGAAGTGCAGATACGCAGTATTTT CASSRGVAGGSADTQYF
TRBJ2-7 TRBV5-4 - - TGTGCCAGCAGCCTCAGCTCCTACGAGCAGTACTTC CASSLSSYEQYF
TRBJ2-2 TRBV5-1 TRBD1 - TGCGCCAGCAACGCCGTCCCCGTGACAGGGAGCACCGGGGAGCTGTTTTTT CASNAVPVTGSTGELFF
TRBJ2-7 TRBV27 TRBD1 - TGTGCCAGCACCGCACAGGGGTCGACCTACGAGCAGTACTTC CASTAQGSTYEQYF
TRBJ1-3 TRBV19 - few TGTGCCAGTAGTCCCGTGACAGGCTTCTCTGGAAACACCATATATTTT CASSPVTGFSGNTIYF
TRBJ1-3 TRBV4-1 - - TGCGCCAGCAGCCAGCAGACAGGCCACTCTGGAAACACCATATATTTT CASSQQTGHSGNTIYF
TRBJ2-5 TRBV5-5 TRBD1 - TGTGCCAGCAGCCTACCCGGGACAGCACAAGAGACCCAGTACTTC CASSLPGTAQETQYF
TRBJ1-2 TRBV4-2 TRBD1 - TGTGCCAGCAGCCCCGGACAGGGAACCTATGGCTACACCTTC CASSPGQGTYGYTF
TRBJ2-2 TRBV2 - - TGTGCCAGCAGGAAAGGGGCCGGAAACACCGGGGAGCTGTTTTTT CASRKGAGNTGELFF
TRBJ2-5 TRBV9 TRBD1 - TGTGCCAGCAGCGAGGGGACAGGGCGAGAGACCCAGTACTTC CASSEGTGRETQYF
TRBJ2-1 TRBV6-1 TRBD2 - TGTGCCAGCAGTGAAAGTCCCCGGCGGGGGGGCAGGAATGAGCAGTTCTTC CASSESPRRGGRNEQFF
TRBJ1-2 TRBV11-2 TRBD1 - TGTGCCAGCAGCTTCCTGACAGGGCTGGACGGCTACACCTTC CASSFLTGLDGYTF
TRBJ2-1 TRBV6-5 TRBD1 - TGTGCCAGCAGCACGGGACAGTCCTACAATGAGCAGTTCTTC CASSTGQSYNEQFF
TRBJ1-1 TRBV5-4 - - TGTGCCAGCAGCCTTGGTGGGAGGTCGAACACTGAAGCTTTCTTT CASSLGGRSNTEAFF
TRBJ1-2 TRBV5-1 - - TGCGCCAGCAGCCCCATCGGCGGGGGCCAGTACTATGGCTACACCTTC CASSPIGGGQYYGYTF
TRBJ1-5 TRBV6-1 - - TGTGCCAGCCAAGAGCATAGCAATCAGCCCCAGCATTTT CASQEHSNQPQHF
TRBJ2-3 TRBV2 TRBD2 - TGTGCCATTCTAAGACTAGCGGGGACAGATACGCAGTATTTT CAILRLAGTDTQYF
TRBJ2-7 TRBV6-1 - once TGTGCCAGCAGTGAAAGCGGCGGTCTGGAGCAGTACTTC CASSESGGLEQYF
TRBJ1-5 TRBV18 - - TGTGCCAGCTCACCGGCGGGGGGGCAGCAGCCCCAGCATTTT CASSPAGGQQPQHF
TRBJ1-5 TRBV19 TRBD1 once TGTGCCAGTAGTTGGATCCCGGGACAGGGCAATCAGCCCCAGCATTTT CASSWIPGQGNQPQHF
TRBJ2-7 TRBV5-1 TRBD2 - TGCGCCAGCAGCGGCGGGACTAGCGGGGTCGAGCAGTACTTC CASSGGTSGVEQYF
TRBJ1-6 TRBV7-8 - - TGTGCCAGCAGCTCGAGCACTTACGATTCACCCCTCCACTTT CASSSSTYDSPLHF
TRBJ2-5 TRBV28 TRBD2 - TGTGCCAGCAGCAAATTAGGGACTAGTGATGAGACCCAGTACTTC CASSKLGTSDETQYF
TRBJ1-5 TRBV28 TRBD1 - TGTGCCAGCAGAAGACAGGGCAATAGCAATCAGCCCCAGCATTTT CASRRQGNSNQPQHF
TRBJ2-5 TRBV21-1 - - TGTGCCAGCAGCAAATGGACAGGGCCAGAGACCCAGTACTTC CASSKWTGPETQYF
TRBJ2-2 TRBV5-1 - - TGCGCCAGCAGCCAGGACAGTAACACCGGGGAGCTGTTTTTT CASSQDSNTGELFF
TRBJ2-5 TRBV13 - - TGTGCCAGCAGCTTAGTTGGCAGGGAGACCCAGTACTTC CASSLVGRETQYF
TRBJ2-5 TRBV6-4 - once TGTGCCAGCAGTGAACAGCATCGAGAGACCCAGTACTTC CASSEQHRETQYF
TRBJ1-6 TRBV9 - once TGTGCCAGCAGCAGGGAGAGCTCCTATAATTCACCCCTCCACTTT CASSRESSYNSPLHF
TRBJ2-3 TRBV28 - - TGTGCCAGCAGTTTGAGGCAGAACCTGCTAAAAAGCACAGATACGCAGTATTTT CASSLRQNLLKSTDTQYF
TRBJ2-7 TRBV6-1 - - TGTGCCAGCAGTGAACAAGACAGATCCTACGAGCAGTACTTC CASSEQDRSYEQYF
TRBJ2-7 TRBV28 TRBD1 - TGTGCCAGCAGCCTCCCCCCGGGACAGGGGGCAAACGAGCAGTACTTC CASSLPPGQGANEQYF
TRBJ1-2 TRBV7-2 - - TGTGCCAGCAGCTTGGGTTCACAGTCTATTAACTATGGCTACACCTTC CASSLGSQSINYGYTF
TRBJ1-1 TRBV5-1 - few TGCGCCAGCAGCTTGGCGGCAGGGAACACTGAAGCTTTCTTT CASSLAAGNTEAFF
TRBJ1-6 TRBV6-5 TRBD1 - TGTGCCAGCAGTTCCTATCGCAGGGGGCCGGATTCACCCCTCCACTTT CASSSYRRGPDSPLHF
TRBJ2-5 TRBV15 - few TGTGCCACCAGCAGTGACCGAGGATGGTCAGAAAAGACCCAGTACTTC CATSSDRGWSEKTQYF
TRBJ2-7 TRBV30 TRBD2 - TGTGCCTGGAGTCCCCTAGCGGGGGGACCAAGCTCCTACGAGCAGTACTTC CAWSPLAGGPSSYEQYF
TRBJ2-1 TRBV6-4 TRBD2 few TGTGCCAGCAGTGCCGGGACTAGCGGGGGGAATGAGCAGTTCTTC CASSAGTSGGNEQFF
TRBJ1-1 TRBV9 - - TGTGCCAGCAGGGTGATAGTTGAGAACACTGAAGCTTTCTTT CASRVIVENTEAFF
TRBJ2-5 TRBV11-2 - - TGTGCCAGCAGCCCAAACGCAGGACCGGGGGAGACCCAGTACTTC CASSPNAGPGETQYF
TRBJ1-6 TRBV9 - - TGTGCCAGCAGCCAGCTGGGAGATTCACCCCTCCACTTT CASSQLGDSPLHF
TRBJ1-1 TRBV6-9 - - TGTGCCCCTACCACCCAGAAACGGGGGAACACTGAAGCTTTCTTT CAPTTQKRGNTEAFF
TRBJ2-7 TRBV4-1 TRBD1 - TGCGCCAGCAGCCAGACAGGGGTTGACTCCTACGAGCAGTACTTC CASSQTGVDSYEQYF
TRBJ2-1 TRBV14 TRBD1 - TGTGCCAGCAGCCAACTGGGACAGCTCACCTACAATGAGCAGTTCTTC CASSQLGQLTYNEQFF